This entry features one T cell receptor (beta chain) sequence. The antigen is undetermined. This PCR relied on a set of 60 Vbeta primers and 13 Jbeta primers. TCRdb keeps only in-frame clones here, not all; method: immunoSEQ multiplex PCR. Among tens of thousands of clones listed, 65% to 85% were seen once. This sample stems from a study of cytomegalovirus exposure and HLA in healthy donors. The CDR3 spans 12 residues. Trimming left V 6 bases short and J 8 bases short, with 13 bases between. In germline, CDR1 is MDHEN, CDR2 SYDVKM. General study results and limits: The listing of 150 to 200 TCR beta chains classed them as cytomegalovirus-associated.

The receptor's source is a girl aged 2 to 9 in good health and CMV-seropositive. V is TRBV28 and J is TRBJ1-2; D remains unclear. Sequencing was carried out using PBMCs. The CDR3 nucleotides are TGTGCCAGCAGCATCAAATACTGGGGCTACACCTTC. Amino acid sequence: CASSIKYWGYTF.